Below, 27 T cell receptor beta chains from the same sample are listed, as sequenced in a study of blood T cell repertoires in COVID-19. Libraries were prepared by immunoSEQ multiplex PCR; TCRdb keeps only in-frame clonotypes and omits some of them. This sample has about 340,000 clones, with 92% found just once. Sequenced: PBMCs or T cells enriched from blood (not recorded which). These TCRs come from a woman in her twenties or thirties who had recovered from COVID-19.

This clone was observed a handful of times. This chain joins TRBV7-9 and TRBJ2-1; 10 nucleotides match TRBD2. After removal of 5 bases from V and 5 bases from J, the junction contained 18 bases not matched to a gene. The length of the CDR3 is 19 residues. Germline lookup yields CDR1 SEHNR and CDR2 FQNEAQ (reference sequence). CDR3 nucleotides: TGTGCCAGCAGCCCCAACCGTTTCCTTATAGCGGGGGGTAACAATGAGCAGTTCTTC. It specifies CASSPNRFLIAGGNNEQFF.

The CDR3, as DNA: TGTGCCTGGAGTGAATTGCGTGAGACTGAAGCTTTCTTT. Protein: CAWSELRETEAFF. The J gene is TRBJ1-1, the V gene TRBV30; D ambiguous. Germline V lookup: CDR1 GTSNPN, CDR2 SVGIG (reference sequence). This CDR3 region has 13 residues. Trimming shortened V by 1 base and J by 5 bases, and 11 bases separated the two germline ends.

This chain connects TRBV19 to TRBJ1-2; D unclear. The germline V gene encodes CDR1 LNHDA and CDR2 SQIVND (reference sequence). The CDR3 is made up of 12 amino acids. The chain's CDR3 is CALGLGGGGYTF. The CDR3 DNA follows: TGTGCGTTGGGGTTGGGAGGAGGCGGCTACACCTTC.

The CDR3 bases are TGTGCCAGCTCACCTGGGGGGGGGCGAGGGAACACTGAAGCTTTCTTT. Residues: CASSPGGGRGNTEAFF. The chain has TRBV18 and TRBJ1-1, with TRBD1 as a possible D gene (6 bases). CDR1 is KGHSH and CDR2 is LQKENI in the germline V gene. Deletions cut 3 bases from V and 1 base from J, with 15 bases between. The length of the CDR3 is 16 residues.

The chain combines TRBV28 with TRBJ2-7, with TRBD1 matching 10 bases. The trim removed 3 bases at V and 3 bases at J, leaving 5 bases unmatched. Looked up from germline, CDR1 is MDHEN and CDR2 is SYDVKM. The CDR3 totals 15 residues. Here the CDR3 reads CASSFPGTGDYEQYF. DNA for the CDR3: TGTGCCAGCAGTTTTCCTGGGACAGGGGACTACGAGCAGTACTTC.

The gene calls are TRBV18 and TRBJ2-2, with D perhaps TRBD2 (5 bases). The ends were cut back, 6 bases at V and 1 base at J, with 15 bases in the middle. Germline V gene lookup returns CDR1 KGHSH and CDR2 LQKENI. The CDR3 consists of 16 residues. CDR3 sequence reads: CASSPQRSENTGELFF. The CDR3 DNA reads TGTGCCAGCTCCCCTCAGCGTAGCGAGAACACCGGGGAGCTGTTTTTT.

This clone was counted once. The J gene is TRBJ2-5, the V gene TRBV11-2; a weak D match, TRBD2 (7 bases). Germline values: CDR1 SGHAT, CDR2 FQNNGV. The CDR3 loop spans 14 amino acids. With 5 bases removed from V and 5 bases from J, the gap between germline ends came to 15 bases. Here the CDR3 reads CASSPGGLWETQYF. The CDR3 region has the DNA TGTGCCAGCAGCCCGGGGGGCCTCTGGGAGACCCAGTACTTC.

The chain couples TRBV24-1 to TRBJ2-7, with 10 bases identical to TRBD1. Germline values: CDR1 KGHDR, CDR2 SFDVKD. The CDR3 is 17 amino acids. Trimming cost V 0 bases and J 2 bases; bases outside gene matches: 6. DNA for the CDR3: TGTGCCACCAGTGATTTGGCGGGACAGGGGTCTACCTACGAGCAGTACTTC. Protein product: CATSDLAGQGSTYEQYF.

V usage is TRBV7-9 and J usage is TRBJ2-1, with 9 bases matching TRBD2. Looked up from germline, CDR1 is SEHNR and CDR2 is FQNEAQ (reference sequence). The V segment lost 5 bases and the J segment 8 bases; nucleotides outside the gene matches: 10. This CDR3 is built from 15 residues. In nucleotides, the CDR3 is TGTGCCAGCAGCCCTCTCGCGGGGGGGTCCCATGAGCAGTTCTTC. It specifies CASSPLAGGSHEQFF.

The rearrangement links TRBV7-2 to TRBJ1-6; D is unresolved. Germline V gene sequence: CDR1 SGHTA, CDR2 FQGNSA. The V end was cut by 2 bases, the J end by 6 bases, with 14 bases between. The CDR3 loop spans 16 amino acids. CDR3 sequence (DNA): TGTGCCAGCAGCTTAAGAAGAGGAGTAGGTAATTCACCCCTCCACTTT. It codes for CASSLRRGVGNSPLHF.

This clone was recorded only once. The chain employs TRBV12-3 or TRBV12-4 and TRBJ1-2, with 8 bases aligning to TRBD1. J gave up 8 bases and V 5 bases, and 4 bases lay outside the gene matches. This CDR3 is built from 12 residues. CDR3: CASSAQGGGYTF. In DNA form, the CDR3 reads TGTGCCAGCAGTGCACAGGGGGGCGGCTACACCTTC.

The V and J genes are TRBV2 and TRBJ2-3, with 11 positions matching TRBD2. This CDR3 has 19 amino acids. Germline CDR1 reads SNHLY; CDR2 reads FYNNEI. Losses at the gene ends were 6 bases for V and 0 bases for J; bases not matched to a gene: 14. The CDR3 DNA reads TGTGCCAGCAGCAGCCCCGGGACTAGCGGATCCAGGAGCACAGATACGCAGTATTTT. Amino acids: CASSSPGTSGSRSTDTQYF.

The chain uses TRBV7-8 and TRBJ1-1, with D uncertain. Between the trimmed V and J ends, which lost 0 bases and 4 bases, there was a span of 9 bases. CDR1 is SGHVS and CDR2 is FQNEAQ in the germline V gene. This CDR3 spans 14 amino acids. The CDR3 is CASSLAPRGTEAFF. In nucleotides, the CDR3 is TGTGCCAGCAGCTTAGCACCGCGGGGCACTGAAGCTTTCTTT.

This chain uses TRBV5-6 with TRBJ2-5; a weak D match, TRBD1 (7 bases). V lost 3 bases, J lost 3 bases, and 15 bases lay in between. The CDR3 runs 15 residues. CDR1 SGHDT and CDR2 YYEEEE come from the germline V gene. As DNA, the CDR3 is TGTGCCAGCAGCTCCCAGGGGGGTAGGGAAGAGACCCAGTACTTC. This sequence encodes CASSSQGGREETQYF.

The V gene is TRBV7-2, the J gene TRBJ2-7; D might be TRBD2 (5 bases). V was cut by 3 bases and J by 6 bases, with 15 bases left in between. This CDR3 region has 14 residues. The V gene's germline CDR1 is SGHTA and CDR2 FQGNSA. CDR3 in amino acids: CASSFTWTAGEQYF. CDR3 nucleotides: TGTGCCAGCAGCTTTACGTGGACCGCGGGCGAGCAGTACTTC.

The V gene is TRBV5-1, the J gene TRBJ2-1; the match to TRBD1 covers 8 bases. The ends lost 1 base at V and 10 bases at J; junction bases unmatched: 7. CDR3 length: 14 amino acids. Germline assignment: CDR1 SGHRS and CDR2 YFSETQ. The DNA of the CDR3 is TGCGCCAGCAGCTTGAGGCAGGGGGCGGACGAGCAGTTCTTC. This gives the protein CASSLRQGADEQFF. The whole variable domain, remainder taken from reference TRBV5-1 and TRBJ2-1, is KAGVTQTPRYLIKTRGQQVTLSCSPISGHRSVSWYQQTPGQGLQFLFEYFSETQRNKGNFPGRFSGRQFSNSRSEMNVSTLELGDSALYLCASSLRQGADEQFFGPGTRLTVL.

V is TRBV5-1 and J is TRBJ2-7, with D maybe TRBD2 (6 bases). Trimming stripped 1 base from V and 5 bases from J, with 13 bases between. The CDR3 has 14 residues. Germline assignment: CDR1 SGHRS and CDR2 YFSETQ. The CDR3 nucleotides read TGCGCCAGCAGCTTGAATTGGGGGGAAGACGAGCAGTACTTC. Amino acids: CASSLNWGEDEQYF.

The chain has TRBV6-2 or TRBV6-3 and TRBJ2-4; maybe TRBD1 (6 bases). V was shortened by 2 bases and J by 11 bases, with 10 bases between the two germline ends. Germline loops: CDR1 MNHEY, CDR2 SVGEGT. The length of the CDR3 is 12 residues. The chain's CDR3 is CASSYGTSLQYF. CDR3 DNA sequence: TGTGCCAGCAGTTACGGGACATCACTTCAGTACTTC.

The chain employs TRBV19 and TRBJ1-6; D not resolved. Germline V gene lookup returns CDR1 LNHDA and CDR2 SQIVND (reference sequence). CDR3 length: 13 amino acids. The V gene lost 5 bases and the J gene lost 9 bases, with 11 bases spanning the gap. The CDR3 is CASSPSVVSPLHF. In DNA form, the CDR3 reads TGTGCCAGTAGTCCATCGGTTGTTTCACCCCTCCACTTT.

The gene calls are TRBV7-9 and TRBJ1-4; TRBD1 is a possible D gene (6 bases). The V gene lost 1 base and the J gene lost 4 bases, with 10 bases spanning the gap. Germline V lookup: CDR1 SEHNR, CDR2 FQNEAQ (reference sequence). The length of the CDR3 is 15 residues. The DNA of the CDR3 is TGTGCCAGCAGCTTAGGGGGGCTGGGTAATGAAAAACTGTTTTTT. Translating gives CASSLGGLGNEKLFF.

This clone occurred once. The chain employs TRBV20-1 and TRBJ2-1; TRBD1 matches 8 bases. CDR1 DFQATT and CDR2 SNEGSKA come from the germline V gene (reference sequence). The CDR3 length is 17 residues. Losses at the gene ends were 3 bases for V and 8 bases for J; bases not matched to a gene: 18. CDR3 in amino acids: CSASGWQGAVFGDEQFF. The CDR3 region has the DNA TGCAGTGCTAGTGGCTGGCAGGGGGCAGTATTCGGTGATGAGCAGTTCTTC.

V and J are TRBV3-1 (or the pseudogene TRBV3-2) and TRBJ2-7; 10 positions agree with TRBD2. The CDR3 runs 16 residues. The germline CDR1 and CDR2 sequences are LGHDT and YNNKEL (reference sequence). Trimming cost V 1 base and J 2 bases; bases outside gene matches: 5. This chain's CDR3 is CASSQVLLAGAYEQYF. CDR3 in DNA: TGTGCCAGCAGCCAAGTCCTCCTAGCGGGGGCCTACGAGCAGTACTTC.

This sequence joins TRBV28 and TRBJ1-5; maybe TRBD1 (6 bases). Germline CDR1 MDHEN, CDR2 SYDVKM. The CDR3 is 16 residues long. V was cut by 3 bases and J by 0 bases, with 12 bases left in between. The CDR3 sequence: CASSFGTRYSNQPQHF. The CDR3 DNA follows: TGTGCCAGCAGTTTCGGGACACGGTATAGCAATCAGCCCCAGCATTTT. The full variable domain, completed using reference TRBV28 and TRBJ1-5, is DVKVTQSSRYLVKRTGEKVFLECVQDMDHENMFWYRQDPGLGLRLIYFSYDVKMKEKGDIPEGYSVSREKKERFSLILESASTNQTSMYLCASSFGTRYSNQPQHFGDGTRLSIL.

This rearrangement joins TRBV2 to TRBJ2-1, with TRBD2 matching over 12 bases. Unmatched junction bases numbered 13, after V lost 2 bases and J lost 14 bases. CDR1 is SNHLY, CDR2 FYNNEI, per germline. The CDR3 loop spans 16 amino acids. CDR3 loop: CASSERASGRARLKFF. The DNA of the CDR3 is TGTGCCAGCAGTGAACGGGCTAGCGGGAGGGCCAGACTGAAGTTCTTC.

This clone has more than one count but fewer than ten. This chain joins TRBV28 and TRBJ1-6; D is undetermined. V was trimmed by 6 bases and J by 8 bases, leaving 11 bases between them. The CDR3 totals 13 residues. Germline assignment: CDR1 MDHEN and CDR2 SYDVKM. CDR3: CASREGFDSPLHF. For the CDR3, the DNA is TGTGCCAGCAGGGAGGGTTTTGATTCACCCCTCCACTTT.

The chain combines TRBV9 with TRBJ2-2; no clear D. Germline V lookup: CDR1 SGDLS, CDR2 YYNGEE. Trimming left V 3 bases short and J 1 base short, with 4 bases between. This CDR3 comprises 13 residues. As DNA, the CDR3 is TGTGCCAGCAGCGCCGGGAACACCGGGGAGCTGTTTTTT. This gives the protein CASSAGNTGELFF.

The chain combines TRBV28 with TRBJ1-2; D remains ambiguous. Between the trimmed V and J ends, which lost 10 bases and 2 bases, there was a span of 11 bases. The CDR3 is made up of 12 amino acids. The germline V gene has CDR1 MDHEN and CDR2 SYDVKM. Written as DNA, the CDR3 is TGTGCCACCGAACTCCTCAACTATGGCTACACCTTC. Residues: CATELLNYGYTF.